The entry that follows covers one T cell receptor beta chain sequence. Its cognate antigen is unknown. This specimen comes from a study of chemoradiotherapy in HPV16-positive cancers. Background on the study: Candidate HPV-specific T-cell clones and common TCR motifs came from functional assays in two HPV16-positive patients.

Study-wide results and limits: The functional HPV-specific definition rests on just two HPV16-positive patients. During treatment, candidate HPV-specific clones and E7-related motifs expanded in tumor. For HPV16-positive patients, expanding HPV-responsive T cells associated with longer recurrence-free survival.

TCRdb's table, derived via immunoSEQ multiplex PCR, lists solely in-frame clones and lacks some. The sample lists 9,000 to 10,000 clones, 80% to 85% occurring once. The germline V gene encodes CDR1 SGHAT and CDR2 FQNNGV. This CDR3 region has 15 residues. The ends lost 5 bases at V and 5 bases at J; junction bases unmatched: 6. The origin of this receptor is a human donor with HPV-associated anogenital cancer. J is TRBJ2-1 and V is TRBV11-2; 10 nucleotides agree with TRBD2. The specimen comprised blood, sampled from a patient who underwent chemoradiotherapy. CDR3 in amino acids: CASSPSGGKHNEQFF. The CDR3 coding sequence is TGTGCCAGCAGCCCTAGCGGGGGCAAACACAATGAGCAGTTCTTC.